The rows below give T cell receptor beta chains drawn from one sample of a study of shared clonotypes between healthy human individuals. Sequencing used immunoSEQ multiplex PCR; TCRdb keeps in-frame clones, though not all of them. The data hold around 1.1 million clones, with 70% to 85% observed a single time. The material sequenced was memory CD4+ T cells from PBMCs. All receptors derive from a man aged 18 to 29 in good health. Some clones in this sample may be carry-over from other donors' samples. Both conserved end residues are part of each CDR3. The D gene is left open where the match is weak. Expanded clones are given a class, and other clones once, few, many or no size at all.

cdr3_nt cdr3_aa v_call d_call cdr3_length clone_size j_call
TGTGCCAGTAGTATTTCTGGACAGACCTCTGGGGCCAACGTCCTGACTTTC CASSISGQTSGANVLTF TRBV19 . 17 many TRBJ2-6
TGTGCCAGCAGCCCTGGAGGACTAGCGGGAGGTGAGCAGTTCTTC CASSPGGLAGGEQFF TRBV28 TRBD2 15 . TRBJ2-1
TGTGCCAGCAGCAGGACGACTAGCGGCTCCTACAATGAGCAGTTCTTC CASSRTTSGSYNEQFF TRBV5-4 TRBD2 16 few TRBJ2-1
TGTGCCAGCAGTTTGTCGACTAGCGGGAGGTTAATCAATGAGCAGTTCTTC CASSLSTSGRLINEQFF TRBV28 TRBD2 17 . TRBJ2-1
TGTGCCAGACACCGGGACACTAATGAAAAACTGTTTTTT CARHRDTNEKLFF TRBV28 . 13 . TRBJ1-4
TGCGCCAGCAGCCAAGACATTTCCTCCTACGAGCAGTACTTC CASSQDISSYEQYF TRBV4-3 . 14 . TRBJ2-7
TGTGCCAGCAGCTTAGTAGAGGGCACCCAACATTTT CASSLVEGTQHF TRBV7-2 . 12 . TRBJ1-5
TGTGCCAGCAGTTTTGACGGGGAAGATACGCAGTATTTT CASSFDGEDTQYF TRBV27 . 13 . TRBJ2-3
TGCGCCAGCAGCTTGGAGGATAACAGCAGAGAAAAACTGTTTTTT CASSLEDNSREKLFF TRBV5-1 . 15 . TRBJ1-4
TGTGCCAGCAGCTTATCCTCTACCGGGGAGCTGTTTTTT CASSLSSTGELFF TRBV7-9 . 13 few TRBJ2-2
TGTGCCAGCAGCTTAGGCCCGTGGGGAGAACAGACCCAGTACTTC CASSLGPWGEQTQYF TRBV7-9 . 15 . TRBJ2-5